The entry below gives a single T cell receptor (beta chain) sequence along with its context. At least ten counts were recorded for this clonotype. The clone's antigen remains unknown. The input lacks base qualities; no much larger clone sits a single base away. From its cysteine to its phenylalanine, the CDR3 spans 14 amino acids. Of all the DNA, just the CDR3 is kept, 42 bases in frame from base 1. V loses 8 bases at its end and J loses 2 bases; junction bases beyond the gene matches: 6. CDR1 and CDR2 (SNHLY, FYNNEI) derive from the germline V gene. cDNA was synthesized by template-switch 5'RACE using a primer with a 10-nucleotide random unique molecular identifier that tagged each TCR transcript. Every sequencing run covered 15-18 subjects and yielded more than 160 million TCR-beta sequences. Total RNA was extracted with the RNeasy kit. The KAPA Real-time Library Amplification kit was used to amplify TCR-beta VDJ regions with primers for the TCR constant region and the 5'RACE anchor. A first PCR added sample indexes and Illumina adaptors, and a second PCR then raised library yield. After purification with Ampure beads, the TCR product of roughly 650 bp was size-selected on a 2% E-gel SizeSelection system. Before pooling, libraries had their quality checked on a Bioanalyzer, their concentration measured with Qubit, and their quantity determined with the Kapa Library Quantification kit. Paired-end 2 x 150 bp sequencing of the libraries was performed on an Illumina HiSeq 2500. To increase sequence diversity, about 25-31% phiX was spiked into each library pool. The authors' analysis ran thus. The quality-filtered reads were processed with the UMI-based MiGEC pipeline, whose error correction step removed more than 90% of the raw TCR sequences. VDJ genes were aligned to IMGT germline references, and clonotypes were defined by unique CDR3 amino acid sequence plus V-J genes. VDJtools evaluated clonal expansion, Shannon diversity and CDR3 relatedness (CalcPairwiseDistances, ClusterSamples); CLCbio workbench built phylogenetic trees. A clone was classed as expanded if it had 8 or more unique UMIs, a cutoff based on coefficient-of-variation modelling across technical triplicates. TCRdb cleaned the public reads at Q25 with fastp, built clones with MiXCR and kept in-frame beta chains. Each record represents a unique CDR3 protein, reported with the most common genes and DNA among its rows. These V and J calls originate from TCRdb's pipeline instead of the authors' own analysis. Present in this sample are roughly 39,000 distinct CDR3 sequences, roughly 4.8% of which were seen just once. The ten biggest clones cover approximately 10% of the sample.

The data derive from a study of neurological immune-mediated disorders (dated by TCRdb to the late 2010s). For context, the study as a whole: The study compared peripheral blood TCR-beta repertoires of HTLV-I-associated myelopathy (HAM/TSP) patients, multiple sclerosis patients and healthy controls using UMI-based sequencing. Longitudinal samples, technical triplicates and paired sorted CD4+ and CD8+ T-cell subsets, alongside PBMC samples, were included among the approximately 98 TCR-beta libraries. The cohort was made up of 65 to 75 subjects, consisting of 15 or so HAM/TSP patients, roughly 35 multiple sclerosis patients and 20 healthy controls.

Healthy controls were blood bank volunteers in Maryland, USA. For sorted-subset TCR libraries, 1 million sorted CD4+ or CD8+ T cells were used. Peripheral blood was subjected to Ficoll-Hypaque density gradient centrifugation to isolate PBMCs, which were then cryopreserved in liquid nitrogen. Paired sorted CD4+ and CD8+ subsets came from healthy controls, HAM/TSP patients and MS patients. General findings and caveats noted by the study authors: Expanded clones from different subjects shared no identical CDR3 amino acid sequences, which suggests that TCR-beta repertoires were private in all groups. The highest TCR clonal expansion was observed in HAM/TSP patients, whereas the lowest was observed in MS patients, even when compared with healthy controls.

Sequencing was performed on CD4+ T cells from blood. The chain was built from TRBV2 and TRBJ1-2; 9 central bases correspond to TRBD1. This sequence was found in a man aged 18-30 years in good health. CDR3 reads: CASASGTGNYGYTF. The nucleotide sequence reads TGTGCCAGCGCTTCCGGGACAGGGAACTATGGCTACACCTTC.